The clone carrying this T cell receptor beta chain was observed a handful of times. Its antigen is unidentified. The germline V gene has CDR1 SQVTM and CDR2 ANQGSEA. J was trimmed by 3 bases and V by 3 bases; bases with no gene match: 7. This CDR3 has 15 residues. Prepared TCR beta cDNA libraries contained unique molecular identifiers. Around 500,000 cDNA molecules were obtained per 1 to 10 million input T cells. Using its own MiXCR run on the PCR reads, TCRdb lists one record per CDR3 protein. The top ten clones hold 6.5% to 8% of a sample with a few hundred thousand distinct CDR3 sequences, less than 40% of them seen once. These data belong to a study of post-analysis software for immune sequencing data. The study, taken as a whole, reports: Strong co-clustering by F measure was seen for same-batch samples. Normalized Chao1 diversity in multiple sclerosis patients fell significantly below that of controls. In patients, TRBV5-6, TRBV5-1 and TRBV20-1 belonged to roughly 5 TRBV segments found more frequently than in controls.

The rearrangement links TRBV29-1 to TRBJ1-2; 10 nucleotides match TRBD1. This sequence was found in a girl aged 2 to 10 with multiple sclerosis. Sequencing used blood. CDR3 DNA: TGCAGCGTTGATTCCGGGACAGGGGCAGACTATGGCTACACCTTC. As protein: CSVDSGTGADYGYTF.